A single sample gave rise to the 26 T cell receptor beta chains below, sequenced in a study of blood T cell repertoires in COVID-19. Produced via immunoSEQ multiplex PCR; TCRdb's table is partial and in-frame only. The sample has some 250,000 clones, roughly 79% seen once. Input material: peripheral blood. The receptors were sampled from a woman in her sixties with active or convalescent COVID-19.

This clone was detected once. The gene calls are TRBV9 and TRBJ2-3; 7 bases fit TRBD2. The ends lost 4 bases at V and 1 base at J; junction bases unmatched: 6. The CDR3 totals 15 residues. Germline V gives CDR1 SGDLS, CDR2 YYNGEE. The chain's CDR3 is CASSQRTRGTDTQYF. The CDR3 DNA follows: TGTGCCAGCAGCCAAAGGACTAGGGGCACAGATACGCAGTATTTT.

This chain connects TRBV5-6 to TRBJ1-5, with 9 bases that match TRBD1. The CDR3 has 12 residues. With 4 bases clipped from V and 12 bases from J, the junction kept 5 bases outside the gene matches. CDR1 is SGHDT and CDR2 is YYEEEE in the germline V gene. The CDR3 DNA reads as TGTGCCAGCAGCCCGGGGACAGGGCTCCAGCATTTT. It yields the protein CASSPGTGLQHF.

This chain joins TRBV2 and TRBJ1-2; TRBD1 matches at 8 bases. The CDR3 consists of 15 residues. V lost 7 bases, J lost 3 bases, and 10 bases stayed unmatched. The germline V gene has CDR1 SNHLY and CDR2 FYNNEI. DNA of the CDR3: TGTGCCAGCAAATCACCCAGGGGGCAGGACTATGGCTACACCTTC. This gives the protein CASKSPRGQDYGYTF.

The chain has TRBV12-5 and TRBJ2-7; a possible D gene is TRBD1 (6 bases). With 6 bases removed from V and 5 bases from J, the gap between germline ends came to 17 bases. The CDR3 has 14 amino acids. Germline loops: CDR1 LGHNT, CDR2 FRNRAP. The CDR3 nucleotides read TGTGCTAGTGGCCAGGAAGGGGGAATGGACGAGCAGTACTTC. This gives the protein CASGQEGGMDEQYF.

The CDR3 sequence: CASSPDRASSGANVLTF. As DNA, the CDR3 is TGTGCCAGCAGCCCAGACAGGGCCAGCTCTGGGGCCAACGTCCTGACTTTC. This chain uses TRBV5-6 with TRBJ2-6, with 7 bases lining up with TRBD1. Germline V gene data show CDR1 as SGHDT and CDR2 as YYEEEE. The CDR3 extends over 17 amino acids. V lost 4 bases, J lost 0 bases, and 7 bases stayed unmatched.

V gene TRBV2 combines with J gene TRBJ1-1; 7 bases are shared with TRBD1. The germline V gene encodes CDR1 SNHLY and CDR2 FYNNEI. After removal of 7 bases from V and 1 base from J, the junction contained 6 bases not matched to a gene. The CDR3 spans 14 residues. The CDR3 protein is CASNLGQRNTEAFF. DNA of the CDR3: TGTGCCAGCAACCTGGGACAGCGGAACACTGAAGCTTTCTTT.

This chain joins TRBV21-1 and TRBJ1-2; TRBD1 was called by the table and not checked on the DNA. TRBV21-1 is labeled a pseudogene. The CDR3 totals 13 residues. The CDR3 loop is CAMTDSENYGYTF. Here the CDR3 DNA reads TGTGCCATGACGGACAGTGAGAACTATGGCTACACCTTC.

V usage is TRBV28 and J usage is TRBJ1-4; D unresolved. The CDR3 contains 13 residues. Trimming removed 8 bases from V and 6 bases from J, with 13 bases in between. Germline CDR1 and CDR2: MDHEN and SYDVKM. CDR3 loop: CASYGQPDEKLFF. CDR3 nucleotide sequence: TGTGCCAGCTATGGGCAACCAGATGAAAAACTGTTTTTT.

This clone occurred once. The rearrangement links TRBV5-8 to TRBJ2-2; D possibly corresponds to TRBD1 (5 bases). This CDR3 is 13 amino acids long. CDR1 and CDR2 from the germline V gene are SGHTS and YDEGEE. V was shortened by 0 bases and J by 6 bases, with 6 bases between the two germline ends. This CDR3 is CASSLGRAGELFF. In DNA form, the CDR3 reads TGTGCCAGCAGCTTGGGCAGGGCCGGGGAGCTGTTTTTT.

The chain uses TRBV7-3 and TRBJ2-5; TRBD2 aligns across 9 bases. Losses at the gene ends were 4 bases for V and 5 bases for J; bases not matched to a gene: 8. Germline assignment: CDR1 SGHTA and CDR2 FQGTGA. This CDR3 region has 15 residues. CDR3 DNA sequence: TGTGCCAGCAGCTCGCGCGGGGGGGCCCAGGAGACCCAGTACTTC. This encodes CASSSRGGAQETQYF.

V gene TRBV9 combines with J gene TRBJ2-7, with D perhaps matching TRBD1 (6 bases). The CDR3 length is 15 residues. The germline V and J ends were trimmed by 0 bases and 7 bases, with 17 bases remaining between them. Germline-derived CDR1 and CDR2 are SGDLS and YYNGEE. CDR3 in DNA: TGTGCCAGCAGCGTAGCTGGGGCAGGGGAAGGGGAGCAGTACTTC. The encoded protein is CASSVAGAGEGEQYF.

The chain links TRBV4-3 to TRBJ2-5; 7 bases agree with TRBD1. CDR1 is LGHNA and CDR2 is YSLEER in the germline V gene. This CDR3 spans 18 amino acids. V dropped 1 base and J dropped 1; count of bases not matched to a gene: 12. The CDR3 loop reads CASSQGVFTGAPQETQYF. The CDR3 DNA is TGCGCCAGCAGCCAAGGGGTATTTACAGGGGCCCCCCAAGAGACCCAGTACTTC.

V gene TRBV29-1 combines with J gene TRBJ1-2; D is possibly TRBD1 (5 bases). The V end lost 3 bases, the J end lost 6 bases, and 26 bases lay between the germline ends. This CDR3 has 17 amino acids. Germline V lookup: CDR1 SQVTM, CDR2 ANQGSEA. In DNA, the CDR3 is TGCAGCGTTGATCCCGCCTCGTTTCAGGGCGGGAGAAATGGCTACACCTTC. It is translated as CSVDPASFQGGRNGYTF.

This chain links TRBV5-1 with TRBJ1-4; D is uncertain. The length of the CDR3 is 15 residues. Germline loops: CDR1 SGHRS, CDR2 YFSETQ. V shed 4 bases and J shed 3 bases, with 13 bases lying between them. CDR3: CASSVGSGANEKLFF. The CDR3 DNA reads TGCGCCAGCAGCGTGGGGAGTGGAGCTAATGAAAAACTGTTTTTT.

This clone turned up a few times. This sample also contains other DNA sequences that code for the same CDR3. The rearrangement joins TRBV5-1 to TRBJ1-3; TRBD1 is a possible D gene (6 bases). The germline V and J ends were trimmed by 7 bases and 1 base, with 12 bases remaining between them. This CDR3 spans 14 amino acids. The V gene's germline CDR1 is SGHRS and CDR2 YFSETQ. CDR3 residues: CASSPQGSGNTIYF. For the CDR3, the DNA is TGCGCCAGCTCTCCCCAGGGGTCTGGAAACACCATATATTTT.

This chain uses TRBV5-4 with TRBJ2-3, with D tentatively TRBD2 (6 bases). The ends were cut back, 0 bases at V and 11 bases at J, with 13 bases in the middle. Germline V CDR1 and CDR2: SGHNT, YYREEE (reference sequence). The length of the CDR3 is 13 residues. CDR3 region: CASSLELAGRQYF. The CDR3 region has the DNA TGTGCCAGCAGCTTGGAGTTGGCGGGGAGGCAGTATTTT.

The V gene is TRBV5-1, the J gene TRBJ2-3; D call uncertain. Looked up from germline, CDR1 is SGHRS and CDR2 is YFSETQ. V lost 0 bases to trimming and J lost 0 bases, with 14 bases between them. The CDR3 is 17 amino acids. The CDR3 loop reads CASSLADFTRSTDTQYF. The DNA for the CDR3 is TGCGCCAGCAGCTTGGCCGACTTCACCCGTAGCACAGATACGCAGTATTTT.

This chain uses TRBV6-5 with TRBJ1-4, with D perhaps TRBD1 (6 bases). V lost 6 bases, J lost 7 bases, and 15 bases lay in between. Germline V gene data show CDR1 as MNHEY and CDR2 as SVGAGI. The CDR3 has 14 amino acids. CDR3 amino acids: CASRKQGPFEKLFF. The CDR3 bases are TGTGCCAGCAGGAAACAGGGACCTTTTGAAAAACTGTTTTTT.

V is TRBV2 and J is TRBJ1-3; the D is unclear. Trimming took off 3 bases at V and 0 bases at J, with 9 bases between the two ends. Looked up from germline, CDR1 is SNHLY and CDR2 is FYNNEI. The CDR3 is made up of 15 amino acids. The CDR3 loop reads CASSDGLNSGNTIYF. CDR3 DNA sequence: TGTGCCAGCAGTGATGGACTGAACTCTGGAAACACCATATATTTT.

The CDR3 sequence is CATSRERSDQPQHF. The CDR3 DNA is TGTGCCACCAGCAGGGAAAGGAGTGATCAGCCCCAGCATTTT. V and J are TRBV15 and TRBJ1-5; no definite D call. The CDR3 extends over 14 amino acids. Germline-derived CDR1 and CDR2 are LNHNV and YYDKDF (reference sequence). V lost 3 bases and J 5 bases, leaving 11 bases between the germline ends.

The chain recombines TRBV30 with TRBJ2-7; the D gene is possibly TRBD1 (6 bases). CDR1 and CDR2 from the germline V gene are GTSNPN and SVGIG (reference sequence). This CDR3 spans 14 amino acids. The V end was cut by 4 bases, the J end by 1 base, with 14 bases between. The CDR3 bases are TGTGCCTGGACCCGCAGACAGGTATCCTACGAGCAGTACTTC. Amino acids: CAWTRRQVSYEQYF.

CDR3: CASSPRPYEQYF. The CDR3 bases are TGTGCCAGCAGCCCTAGGCCCTACGAGCAGTACTTC. The rearrangement joins TRBV3-1 (or the pseudogene TRBV3-2) to TRBJ2-7, with D unclear. This CDR3 comprises 12 residues. Germline assignment: CDR1 LGHDT and CDR2 YNNKEL (reference sequence). V dropped 4 bases and J dropped 2 bases, with 6 bases sitting between them.

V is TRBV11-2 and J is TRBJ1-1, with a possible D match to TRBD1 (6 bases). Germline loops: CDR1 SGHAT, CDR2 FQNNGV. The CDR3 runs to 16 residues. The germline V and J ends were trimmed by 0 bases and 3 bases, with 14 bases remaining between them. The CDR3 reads CASSLDPWTVDTEAFF. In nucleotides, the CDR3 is TGTGCCAGCAGCTTAGATCCTTGGACAGTGGACACTGAAGCTTTCTTT.

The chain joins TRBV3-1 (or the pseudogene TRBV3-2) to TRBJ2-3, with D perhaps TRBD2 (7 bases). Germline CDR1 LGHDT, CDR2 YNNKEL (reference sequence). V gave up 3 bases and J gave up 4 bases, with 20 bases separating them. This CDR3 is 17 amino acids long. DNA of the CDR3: TGTGCCAGCAGCCATCCCAAGTGGGCGGGGGCCCCAGATACGCAGTATTTT. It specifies CASSHPKWAGAPDTQYF.

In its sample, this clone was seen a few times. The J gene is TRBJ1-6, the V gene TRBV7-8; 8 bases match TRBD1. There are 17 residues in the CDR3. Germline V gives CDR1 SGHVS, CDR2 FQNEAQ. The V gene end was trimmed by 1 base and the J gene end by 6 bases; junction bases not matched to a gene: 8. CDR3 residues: CASSLDVRGRTNSPLHF. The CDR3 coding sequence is TGTGCCAGCAGCTTAGATGTCAGGGGGCGAACTAATTCACCCCTCCACTTT.

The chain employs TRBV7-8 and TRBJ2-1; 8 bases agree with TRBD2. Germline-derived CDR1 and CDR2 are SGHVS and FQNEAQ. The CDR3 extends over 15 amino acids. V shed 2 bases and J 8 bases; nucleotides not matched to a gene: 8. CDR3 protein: CASSLSSRGGHEQFF. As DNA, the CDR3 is TGTGCCAGCAGCTTATCCTCCCGGGGGGGCCATGAGCAGTTCTTC.